This T cell receptor beta chain was captured by sequencing in a study of Ad26.COV2.S vaccination and SARS-CoV-2 variants. Looking at the study overall: Sample donor was a member of the COV1001 Ad26.COV2.S trial arm. Once, or twice with 56 days between doses, Ad26.COV2.S was given intramuscularly.

The protocol was immunoSEQ multiplex PCR, while the TCRdb copy is restricted to in-frame clones and leaves out a portion. The sample contains some 400,000 clones, approximately 91% of which appear only once. This CDR3 has 17 amino acids. CDR1 SGDLS and CDR2 YYNGEE come from the germline V gene. V was cut by 3 bases and J by 0 bases, with 18 bases left in between. Notes on the study in general: Analyses that measured TCR breadth and depth may have underestimated total T cell responses. Placebo recipients and vaccine recipients were similar in non-spike TCR breadth.

The treatment: 19 received Ad26.COV2.S at low or high dose, single or two shots; about 5 received placebo; per-sample allocation not given. Samples analyzed were those drawn on day 63 after the first vaccine or placebo injection. A remark on this clone: Antigen: not known.

Sequencing used peripheral blood, obtained in a trial of Ad26.COV2.S vaccine versus placebo. The receptor's source is a person between 18 and 60 years old who received the Ad26.COV2.S COVID-19 vaccine or a placebo. The chain is built from TRBV9 and TRBJ1-1, with D unclear. Here the CDR3 reads CASSGPRGNILNTEAFF. The CDR3 DNA reads as TGTGCCAGCAGCGGTCCGCGTGGCAACATTCTGAACACTGAAGCTTTCTTT.